The 15 T cell receptor beta chains listed next were all sequenced from one sample in a study of identifying expanded T cells in peripheral blood (dated by TCRdb to between 2019 and 2020). Library generation was performed with the immunoSEQ multiplex PCR assay. TCRdb took over this immuneACCESS table, retaining in-frame rearrangements with V and J assigned. Such tables are incomplete; in checked studies, under half of the missing clones stem from an unresolved V gene, and the remainder is unexplained. In this sample the table shows around 78,000 clones, roughly 86% of which occur a single time. The ten biggest clones cover 15% to 20% of the sample. The specimen sequenced was blood. The receptors were gathered from a person aged 18 to 70 in good health.

The V and J genes are TRBV27 and TRBJ1-2; D remains ambiguous. V was trimmed by 0 bases and J by 4 bases, leaving 6 bases between them. CDR3 length: 13 amino acids. The V gene's germline CDR1 is MNHEY and CDR2 SMNVEV (reference sequence). The CDR3 coding sequence is TGTGCCAGCAGTTTATCAGAGGGCTATGGCTACACCTTC. Protein product: CASSLSEGYGYTF.

This chain links TRBV5-1 with TRBJ2-1; 11 bases agree with TRBD2. This CDR3 is built from 15 residues. Per germline, CDR1 SGHRS and CDR2 YFSETQ. V gave up 4 bases and J gave up 6 bases; unmatched junction bases: 6. The CDR3: CASSQTSGTGNEQFF. The CDR3 DNA sequence: TGCGCCAGCAGCCAGACTAGCGGGACTGGCAATGAGCAGTTCTTC. The full variable domain, rest sourced from reference TRBV5-1 and TRBJ2-1, is KAGVTQTPRYLIKTRGQQVTLSCSPISGHRSVSWYQQTPGQGLQFLFEYFSETQRNKGNFPGRFSGRQFSNSRSEMNVSTLELGDSALYLCASSQTSGTGNEQFFGPGTRLTVL.

V and J are TRBV7-6 and TRBJ2-1; 9 bases align to TRBD2. Germline lookup yields CDR1 SGHVS and CDR2 FNYEAQ. The CDR3 totals 17 residues. The ends lost 1 base at V and 4 bases at J; junction bases unmatched: 8. The DNA for the CDR3 is TGTGCCAGCAGCTTAGGCGGGAGGGCCTCGGTTTACAATGAGCAGTTCTTC. The encoded protein is CASSLGGRASVYNEQFF. Looking up the rest from reference TRBV7-6 and TRBJ2-1 gives the full variable domain: GAGVSQSPRYKVTKRGQDVALRCDPISGHVSLYWYRQALGQGPEFLTYFNYEAQQDKSGLPNDRFSAERPEGSISTLTIQRTEQRDSAMYRCASSLGGRASVYNEQFFGPGTRLTVL.

V is TRBV7-9 and J is TRBJ2-7; TRBD2 matches at 12 bases. The germline gives CDR1 SEHNR, CDR2 FQNEAQ (reference sequence). The junction had 4 bases not matched to a gene; V was cut back by 0 bases and J by 4 bases. The CDR3 covers 16 residues. In DNA, the CDR3 is TGTGCCAGCAGCTTAGCGGTAACTAGCGGGAGGTACGAGCAGTACTTC. This translates into CASSLAVTSGRYEQYF.

The chain couples TRBV18 to TRBJ2-7; 7 bases are a match to TRBD2. Germline V CDR1 and CDR2: KGHSH, LQKENI. V shed 6 bases and J 5 bases; nucleotides not matched to a gene: 13. The CDR3 runs 15 residues. In nucleotides, the CDR3 is TGTGCCAGCTCTGCCCTGGGCGGGAGTACCGACGAGCAGTACTTC. Translated: CASSALGGSTDEQYF.

In nucleotides, the CDR3 is TGTGCCAGCAGTGATAGGACCGGATCGAACACCGGGGAGCTGTTTTTT. This encodes CASSDRTGSNTGELFF. V and J are TRBV2 and TRBJ2-2; D unclear. CDR1 SNHLY and CDR2 FYNNEI come from the germline V gene. The CDR3 is made up of 16 amino acids. V lost 3 bases and J lost 0, with 11 bases in between.

The chain recombines TRBV10-3 with TRBJ1-1, with 9 nucleotides matching TRBD1. J lost 6 bases, V lost 10 bases, and 6 bases had no gene match. The CDR3 extends over 12 amino acids. Germline V gene lookup returns CDR1 ENHRY and CDR2 SYGVKD. CDR3 in DNA: TGTGCCACCAGGGACAGGGACTCTGAAGCTTTCTTT. Its protein is CATRDRDSEAFF.

This CDR3 reads CASSYDRDGDQPQHF. CDR3 bases: TGTGCCAGCAGTTACGACCGGGACGGAGATCAGCCCCAGCATTTT. The chain joins TRBV6-5 to TRBJ1-5; possibly TRBD1 for D (5 bases). Germline lookup yields CDR1 MNHEY and CDR2 SVGAGI. The CDR3 sequence is 15 residues long. Trimming removed 2 bases from V and 5 bases from J, with 13 bases in between.

The rearrangement joins TRBV11-2 to TRBJ2-2; unclear D gene. This CDR3 has 12 amino acids. The V gene lost 5 bases and the J gene lost 8 bases, with 9 bases spanning the gap. In germline, CDR1 is SGHAT, CDR2 FQNNGV. In nucleotides, the CDR3 is TGTGCCAGCAGCCAATTAGGGGGGGAGCTGTTTTTT. It translates to CASSQLGGELFF.

This clone is medium-sized. The chain combines TRBV28 with TRBJ1-5, with no clear D. CDR3 length equals 14 residues. Germline lookup yields CDR1 MDHEN and CDR2 SYDVKM. V gave up 1 base and J gave up 9 bases, with 13 bases separating them. CDR3 DNA sequence: TGTGCCAGCAGTTTATCCGGGATATCTCGGCCCCAGCATTTT. Its protein product is CASSLSGISRPQHF.

The J gene is TRBJ1-5, the V gene TRBV4-2; no reliable D call. The ends were cut back, 0 bases at V and 3 bases at J, with 9 bases in the middle. Germline assignment: CDR1 LGHNA and CDR2 YNFKEQ. The CDR3 is made up of 15 amino acids. CDR3 sequence (DNA): TGTGCCAGCAGCCAAGATGGCGGTCACAATCAGCCCCAGCATTTT. The encoded protein is CASSQDGGHNQPQHF.

The rearrangement joins TRBV2 to TRBJ1-1; no firm D call. The CDR3 is 9 residues long. Germline V gene data show CDR1 as SNHLY and CDR2 as FYNNEI. V lost 10 bases and J 6 bases, leaving 6 bases between the germline ends. The CDR3 loop reads CATRPEAFF. CDR3 coding DNA: TGTGCCACCCGACCTGAAGCTTTCTTT.

The gene calls are TRBV7-9 and TRBJ1-1; D possibly corresponds to TRBD1 (5 bases). Germline loops: CDR1 SEHNR, CDR2 FQNEAQ (reference sequence). The CDR3 is 12 amino acids. Trimming removed 1 base at V and 6 bases at J, with 6 bases between. The CDR3 DNA follows: TGTGCCAGCAGCTTAGTAGGGGCTGAAGCTTTCTTT. It is translated as CASSLVGAEAFF.

CDR3 in amino acids: CASSDSFEQFF. CDR3 DNA sequence: TGTGCCAGTAGCGACTCGTTTGAGCAGTTCTTC. The chain is built from TRBV19 and TRBJ2-1; no clear D gene. The CDR3 is made up of 11 amino acids. With 6 bases removed from V and 9 bases from J, the gap between germline ends came to 9 bases. In germline, CDR1 is LNHDA, CDR2 SQIVND (reference sequence).

A single count supports this clone. The gene calls are TRBV18 and TRBJ2-5; the D gene could be TRBD1 or TRBD2 (5 bases each). This CDR3 is 13 amino acids long. Germline V lookup: CDR1 KGHSH, CDR2 LQKENI. V lost 6 bases, J lost 4 bases, and 12 bases lay in between. The CDR3 DNA is TGTGCCAGCTCCCCCGAGGGGTTAGAGACCCAGTACTTC. Translated, it gives CASSPEGLETQYF.